This T cell receptor beta chain came from a study of metastatic and nonmetastatic thyroid tumors. TCRdb re-called the PCR reads via MiXCR. This table has some 45,000 clones, 15% to 20% appearing once. This clone was counted many times. This CDR3 is built from 15 residues. V shed 3 bases and J shed 5 bases, with 19 bases lying between them. Germline CDR1 and CDR2: DFQATT and SNEGSKA (reference sequence). Until they underwent thyroid surgery, no patient had received any treatment. The chain has TRBV20-1 and TRBJ2-5; possibly TRBD2 for D (6 bases). This TCR was sampled from a female donor with papillary thyroid cancer or a benign thyroid nodule (not recorded which). Some clones in this sample may be carry-over from other donors' samples. The sample consisted of blood. The CDR3 sequence is CSASPPTSAGETQYF. In DNA form, the CDR3 reads TGCAGTGCTAGTCCCCCGACTAGTGCAGGCGAGACCCAGTACTTC.